This T cell receptor (beta chain) was identified in a study of blood T cell repertoires in COVID-19. Study background: The origin of the acute and convalescent COVID-19 samples was the United States, Italy and Spain. The analysed material was cDNA or gDNA that came from T cells, B-cell-depleted T cells, or PBMCs.

Authors' data handling: Amplification of reference gene primers provided the estimated nucleated cell counts. Assay: immunoSEQ multiplex PCR; the TCRdb copy retains only in-frame clones and omits some. V, J and clone size are those of that table, while D and trimming were read from the DNA. The repertoire holds 89,000 or so clones, with around 86% as singletons. The CDR3 is 12 residues long. Trimming cost V 8 bases and J 13 bases; bases outside gene matches: 8. The germline CDR1 and CDR2 sequences are MNHNS and SASEGT. V and J are TRBV6-1 and TRBJ1-6; 7 nucleotides align to TRBD1. The clonotype was recovered from a man in his forties or fifties with active COVID-19. The sample consisted of peripheral blood. DNA for the CDR3: TGTGCCAGCGCGGAGGGGGCGACGCCCCTCCACTTT. This sequence encodes CASAEGATPLHF.